These 6 T cell receptor beta chains were sequenced from one sample in a study of blood T cell repertoires in COVID-19. Assay used: immunoSEQ multiplex PCR; TCRdb lists only in-frame clones, some missing. The profile shows under 120,000 clones, about 75% of them singletons. The material sequenced was peripheral blood. Receptor source: an elderly man with acute or convalescent COVID-19.

The chain recombines TRBV11-2 with TRBJ2-3; 8 nucleotides align to TRBD2. Unmatched junction bases numbered 6, after V lost 2 bases and J lost 5 bases. The CDR3 is 15 residues long. Germline CDR1 is SGHAT and CDR2 is FQNNGV. The CDR3 reads CASSLMSGRLDTQYF. CDR3 DNA sequence: TGTGCCAGCAGCTTAATGAGCGGGAGACTAGATACGCAGTATTTT.

This chain joins TRBV7-3 and TRBJ2-3; 13 bases map to TRBD2. V was pared by 3 bases and J by 2 bases, with 11 bases of the junction left unmatched. From germline, CDR1 is SGHTA and CDR2 FQGTGA. The CDR3 spans 19 residues. CDR3 sequence (DNA): TGTGCCAGCAGCTTGACCCCCGGACTAGCGGGAGTAATCACAGATACGCAGTATTTT. It codes for CASSLTPGLAGVITDTQYF.

The CDR3 loop reads CASSRQQDYEQYF. CDR3 DNA sequence: TGCGCCAGCAGCCGACAACAAGACTACGAGCAGTACTTC. This chain connects TRBV4-1 to TRBJ2-7, with D hard to call. The V gene's germline CDR1 is MGHRA and CDR2 YSYEKL. Trimming removed 4 bases at V and 3 bases at J, with 10 bases between. The CDR3 runs to 13 residues.

The chain couples TRBV6-6 to TRBJ1-5; a possible D gene is TRBD1 (5 bases). Germline assignment: CDR1 MNHNY and CDR2 SVGAGI (reference sequence). The CDR3 is made up of 13 amino acids. Trimming pared 6 bases from V and 5 bases from J, leaving 11 bases between. The CDR3: CASSRGAYQPQHF. The CDR3 DNA reads as TGTGCCAGCAGCCGAGGGGCTTATCAGCCCCAGCATTTT.

The rearrangement joins TRBV19 to TRBJ1-1; 7 bases agree with TRBD1. There are 16 residues in the CDR3. Per the germline V gene, CDR1 is LNHDA and CDR2 is SQIVND (reference sequence). J lost 3 bases, V lost 3 bases, and 10 bases had no gene match. The CDR3 reads CASSIMGGQADTEAFF. The DNA for the CDR3 is TGTGCCAGTAGTATTATGGGAGGACAGGCGGACACTGAAGCTTTCTTT.

This chain links TRBV4-3 with TRBJ2-7, with 7 bases aligning to TRBD2. This CDR3 is built from 15 residues. Losses at the gene ends were 0 bases for V and 4 bases for J; bases not matched to a gene: 6. Germline V gene lookup returns CDR1 LGHNA and CDR2 YSLEER. CDR3 in amino acids: CASSQEWEGWYEQYF. The CDR3 DNA reads as TGCGCCAGCAGCCAAGAGTGGGAGGGGTGGTACGAGCAGTACTTC.